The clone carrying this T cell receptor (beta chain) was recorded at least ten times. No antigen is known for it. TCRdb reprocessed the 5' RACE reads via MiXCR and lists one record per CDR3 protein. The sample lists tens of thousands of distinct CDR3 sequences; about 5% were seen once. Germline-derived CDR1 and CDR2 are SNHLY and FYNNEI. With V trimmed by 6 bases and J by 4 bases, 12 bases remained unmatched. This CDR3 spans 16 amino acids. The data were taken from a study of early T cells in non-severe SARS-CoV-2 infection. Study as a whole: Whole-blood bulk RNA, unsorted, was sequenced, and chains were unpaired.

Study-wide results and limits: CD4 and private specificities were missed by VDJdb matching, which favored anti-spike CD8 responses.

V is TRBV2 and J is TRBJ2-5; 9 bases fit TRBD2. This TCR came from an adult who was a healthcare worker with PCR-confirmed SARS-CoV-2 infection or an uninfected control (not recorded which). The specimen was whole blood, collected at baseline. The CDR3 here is CASSRMGLAGAETQYF. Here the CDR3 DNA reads TGTGCCAGCAGCCGCATGGGACTAGCCGGGGCAGAGACCCAGTACTTC.